This TCR beta chain comes out of a study of cytomegalovirus exposure and HLA in healthy donors. As regards this clone: Its matching antigen is unknown.

PCR employed 60 Vbeta and 13 Jbeta primers. Assay used: immunoSEQ multiplex PCR; TCRdb lists only in-frame clones, some missing. There are 85,000 to 100,000 clones in the sample; approximately 89% occur only once, and around a tenth lies in the top ten. This CDR3 contains 15 residues. Germline lookup yields CDR1 MNHEY and CDR2 SVGAGI. V was trimmed by 7 bases and J by 7 bases, leaving 22 bases between them. The study's findings and limits: Certain indistinguishable V segments, among them TRBV6-2 and TRBV6-3, were excluded. In a later analysis, compared with equally common non-associated chains, HLA-associated beta chains were more expanded. Immune exposure was documented only through CMV serostatus.

The sequencing sample was made of PBMCs. This TCR came from a man in his thirties or forties in good health and CMV-seropositive. V and J are TRBV6-5 and TRBJ1-2, with D perhaps TRBD1 (6 bases). DNA for the CDR3: TGTGCCAGCACTGTACAGGGTTCTTATTCCGGTGGCTACACCTTC. This translates into CASTVQGSYSGGYTF.